This TCR beta chain was identified in a study of identical twins. Comment on this clonotype: Antigen unknown.

TCRdb reprocessed the 5' RACE reads via MiXCR and lists one record per CDR3 protein. The data contain more than 400,000 distinct CDR3 sequences, 13% to 15% of them singletons. Study-level findings and limits: Fewer insertions marked abundant cord blood beta clonotypes; young adult naive trended weakly, memory not at all.

The CDR3 runs 15 residues. The trim removed 6 bases at V and 2 bases at J, leaving 7 bases unmatched. The sample was also linked to a second study, of yellow fever vaccine responses in identical twins.

The sequence was obtained from a woman aged 18-29 years in good health. Sequences were obtained from CD4+ T cells sorted from blood. The chain couples TRBV12-3 or TRBV12-4 to TRBJ2-3; the match to TRBD2 covers 8 bases. The CDR3 is CASSSGTSPTDTQYF. For the CDR3, the DNA is TGTGCCAGCAGCTCCGGGACTAGTCCCACAGATACGCAGTATTTT.